The 22 T cell receptor beta chains given below trace back to one sample, sequenced in a study of OX40 agonist ivuxolimab in advanced cancers. Method: immunoSEQ multiplex PCR; TCRdb's copy keeps in-frame clones and lacks some. The data contain over 80,000 clones, about 93% of them singletons. Specimen: CD4+ or CD8+ T cells sorted from blood, collected in a trial of the OX40 agonist ivuxolimab. All receptors derive from an adult with an advanced solid tumor such as melanoma, head and neck, liver or kidney cancer.

V usage is TRBV20-1 and J usage is TRBJ2-6; D is ambiguous. Germline-derived CDR1 and CDR2 are DFQATT and SNEGSKA (reference sequence). This CDR3 comprises 11 residues. Trimming stripped 5 bases from V and 4 bases from J, with 3 bases between. The chain's CDR3 is CSAWGANVLTF. CDR3 DNA sequence: TGCAGTGCTTGGGGGGCCAACGTCCTGACTTTC.

V usage is TRBV5-1 and J usage is TRBJ2-5; D call uncertain. The CDR3 consists of 11 residues. Germline V gene sequence: CDR1 SGHRS, CDR2 YFSETQ. V was clipped by 6 bases and J by 2 bases, with 5 bases between them. CDR3 amino acids: CASTEQETQYF. CDR3 nucleotide sequence: TGCGCCAGCACTGAACAAGAGACCCAGTACTTC.

The chain carries TRBV19 and TRBJ2-3; no reliable D call. The CDR3 has 14 residues. V shed 1 base and J shed 6 bases, with 11 bases lying between them. CDR1 and CDR2 (germline): LNHDA, SQIVND (reference sequence). CDR3 nucleotide sequence: TGTGCCAGTAGTATAGGAGGCGGAGTGGATACGCAGTATTTT. It codes for CASSIGGGVDTQYF.

The J gene is TRBJ2-4, the V gene TRBV6-6, with 10 bases identical to TRBD1. The CDR3 runs 14 residues. The V segment lost 6 bases and the J segment 5 bases; nucleotides outside the gene matches: 4. CDR1 is MNHNY, CDR2 SVGAGI, per germline (reference sequence). Here the CDR3 DNA reads TGTGCCAGCAGCCATGACAGGGGGCAAAACATTCAGTACTTC. Its protein product is CASSHDRGQNIQYF.

J is TRBJ2-1 and V is TRBV11-2; perhaps TRBD2 as D (5 bases). The germline V and J ends were trimmed by 5 bases and 6 bases, with 11 bases remaining between them. Per the germline V gene, CDR1 is SGHAT and CDR2 is FQNNGV. This CDR3 region has 13 residues. The CDR3, as DNA: TGTGCCAGCAGCATTTACAGCGGCAATGAGCAGTTCTTC. Amino acids: CASSIYSGNEQFF.

This chain uses TRBV7-2 with TRBJ2-4; TRBD1 or TRBD2 may be the D gene (5 bases each). V lost 0 bases, J lost 0 bases, and 9 bases lay in between. The CDR3 spans 16 residues. CDR1 and CDR2 (germline): SGHTA, FQGNSA. In DNA form, the CDR3 reads TGTGCCAGCAGCTTAGCGTCGGGGCTAGCCAAAAACATTCAGTACTTC. It codes for CASSLASGLAKNIQYF.

The chain employs TRBV10-2 and TRBJ2-2; D assignment may be TRBD1 or TRBD2 (5 bases each). The CDR3 has 15 amino acids. CDR1 is WSHSY, CDR2 SAAADI, per germline. The V end lost 2 bases, the J end lost 4 bases, and 11 bases lay between the germline ends. The CDR3 sequence: CASSEQGVITGELFF. The CDR3 DNA reads as TGCGCCAGCAGTGAGCAGGGAGTCATCACCGGGGAGCTGTTTTTT.

The chain has TRBV28 and TRBJ1-2, with TRBD1 identical over 7 bases. Germline CDR1 and CDR2: MDHEN and SYDVKM. Germline trimming cut 5 bases from V and 8 bases from J; bases unmatched to any gene: 11. CDR3 length: 14 amino acids. CDR3 in amino acids: CASSTLTGRGGYTF. The CDR3 nucleotides are TGTGCCAGCAGTACCCTGACAGGGAGGGGAGGCTACACCTTC.

The rearrangement joins TRBV5-1 to TRBJ2-7, with unresolved D. CDR3 length: 13 amino acids. V lost 0 bases and J lost 7, with 11 bases in between. CDR1 and CDR2 from the germline V gene are SGHRS and YFSETQ. The CDR3 coding sequence is TGCGCCAGCAGCTTGGACACCCTCGGGGAGCAGTACTTC. The encoded protein is CASSLDTLGEQYF.

A single count supports this clone. The chain uses TRBV10-3 and TRBJ2-7; 8 bases align to TRBD2. Trimming took 5 bases from V and 3 from J; bases not matched to a gene: 6. The length of the CDR3 is 14 residues. Germline V CDR1 and CDR2: ENHRY, SYGVKD. The chain's CDR3 is CAISRGTSGYEQYF. In nucleotides, the CDR3 is TGTGCCATCAGTCGGGGTACTAGCGGCTACGAGCAGTACTTC.

This clone was found once. The rearrangement joins TRBV5-1 to TRBJ2-7; D remains unclear. The CDR3 is 14 amino acids. Germline V gives CDR1 SGHRS, CDR2 YFSETQ. Deletions cut 1 base from V and 2 bases from J, with 10 bases between. CDR3 coding DNA: TGCGCCAGCAGCTTGACAGCGATGACCTACGAGCAGTACTTC. Protein sequence: CASSLTAMTYEQYF.

V is TRBV4-3 and J is TRBJ1-5, with 10 bases that match TRBD1. The CDR3 is 18 residues long. J was trimmed by 6 bases and V by 2 bases; bases with no gene match: 13. Germline CDR1 LGHNA, CDR2 YSLEER. The CDR3 reads CASSQWPPGQGKVQPQHF. In nucleotides, the CDR3 is TGCGCCAGCAGCCAATGGCCGCCGGGACAGGGGAAGGTTCAGCCCCAGCATTTT.

This clone has just a few counts. This chain connects TRBV6-6 to TRBJ1-5; D is unclear. Germline CDR1 and CDR2: MNHNY and SVGAGI (reference sequence). The CDR3 has 13 amino acids. The germline V and J ends were trimmed by 2 bases and 2 bases, with 4 bases remaining between them. Here the CDR3 reads CASSYRGNQPQHF. The CDR3 DNA is TGTGCCAGCAGTTACAGGGGCAATCAGCCCCAGCATTTT.

The rearrangement links TRBV11-2 to TRBJ2-7, with TRBD2 matching over 13 bases. Germline V lookup: CDR1 SGHAT, CDR2 FQNNGV. The V gene end was trimmed by 2 bases and the J gene end by 6 bases; junction bases not matched to a gene: 4. The CDR3 has 15 residues. The DNA for the CDR3 is TGTGCCAGCAGCTTACTCGGGACTAGCGGGATCGAGCAGTACTTC. This sequence encodes CASSLLGTSGIEQYF.

This chain uses TRBV28 with TRBJ2-1; 13 nucleotides line up with TRBD2. Germline lookup yields CDR1 MDHEN and CDR2 SYDVKM. The CDR3 runs to 14 residues. V gave up 8 bases and J gave up 4 bases; unmatched junction bases: 2. CDR3 sequence reads: CASLLAGGYNEQFF. In nucleotides, the CDR3 is TGTGCCAGCCTACTAGCGGGAGGGTACAATGAGCAGTTCTTC.

The chain combines TRBV19 with TRBJ2-3; 7 bases are shared with TRBD1. CDR3 length: 16 amino acids. V dropped 3 bases and J dropped 1; count of bases not matched to a gene: 7. CDR1 and CDR2 (germline): LNHDA, SQIVND (reference sequence). CDR3: CASSMKGAVRTDTQYF. The DNA for the CDR3 is TGTGCCAGTAGTATGAAGGGGGCGGTCCGCACAGATACGCAGTATTTT. Based on the CDR3 plus reference TRBV19 and TRBJ2-3, the full variable domain is DGGITQSPKYLFRKEGQNVTLSCEQNLNHDAMYWYRQDPGQGLRLIYYSQIVNDFQKGDIAEGYSVSREKKESFPLTVTSAQKNPTAFYLCASSMKGAVRTDTQYFGPGTRLTVL.

The CDR3 DNA is TGTGCCAGCAGCCAAGAGGGAGGGTCCACCGGGGAGCTGTTTTTT. This sequence encodes CASSQEGGSTGELFF. This chain uses TRBV4-2 with TRBJ2-2; 7 bases fit TRBD2. The CDR3 is 15 amino acids. The V and J ends lost 0 bases and 4 bases, in that order; junction bases with no gene match: 2. Germline assignment: CDR1 LGHNA and CDR2 YNFKEQ.

As to this clone: Other nucleotide sequences in the sample specify the same CDR3. The chain uses TRBV7-2 and TRBJ2-7; weak D call: TRBD2 (5 bases). V lost 5 bases and J lost 3, with 14 bases in between. Germline values: CDR1 SGHTA, CDR2 FQGNSA. This CDR3 has 14 residues. CDR3 sequence (DNA): TGTGCCAGCAGCCTAACCAGCGGTATCTACGAGCAGTACTTC. This encodes CASSLTSGIYEQYF. Filled out from reference TRBV7-2 and TRBJ2-7, the complete variable domain reads GAGVSQSPSNKVTEKGKDVELRCDPISGHTALYWYRQSLGQGLEFLIYFQGNSAPDKSGLPSDRFSAERTGGSVSTLTIQRTQQEDSAVYLCASSLTSGIYEQYFGPGTRLTVT.

V gene TRBV5-1 combines with J gene TRBJ2-5; D may be TRBD2 (5 bases). CDR3 length equals 13 residues. Germline CDR1 and CDR2: SGHRS and YFSETQ. Trimming cost V 2 bases and J 5 bases, with 10 bases left between them. CDR3: CASSFGERETQYF. In nucleotides, the CDR3 is TGCGCCAGCAGCTTTGGGGAGAGGGAGACCCAGTACTTC.

CDR3 bases: TGTGCCTGGAGCGGGGATAGCGGGAGGTCAGAGACCCAGTACTTC. It yields the protein CAWSGDSGRSETQYF. J is TRBJ2-5 and V is TRBV30, with 10 nucleotides matching TRBD2. J gave up 4 bases and V 3 bases, and 8 bases lay outside the gene matches. This CDR3 has 15 residues. Per germline, CDR1 GTSNPN and CDR2 SVGIG (reference sequence).

The chain links TRBV19 to TRBJ1-6; 8 bases agree with TRBD1. Per germline, CDR1 LNHDA and CDR2 SQIVND (reference sequence). V shed 6 bases and J 6 bases; nucleotides not matched to a gene: 10. There are 16 residues in the CDR3. The chain's CDR3 is CASRSTGVGRNSPLHF. In nucleotides, the CDR3 is TGTGCCAGTAGATCGACAGGGGTCGGACGTAATTCACCCCTCCACTTT.

The genes are TRBV4-2 and TRBJ2-7, with 9 bases aligning to TRBD1. This CDR3 has 16 residues. With 0 bases clipped from V and 3 bases from J, the junction kept 6 bases outside the gene matches. The germline V gene encodes CDR1 LGHNA and CDR2 YNFKEQ. The CDR3: CASSQEGGQGLYEQYF. In DNA form, the CDR3 reads TGTGCCAGCAGCCAAGAAGGGGGACAGGGACTCTACGAGCAGTACTTC.